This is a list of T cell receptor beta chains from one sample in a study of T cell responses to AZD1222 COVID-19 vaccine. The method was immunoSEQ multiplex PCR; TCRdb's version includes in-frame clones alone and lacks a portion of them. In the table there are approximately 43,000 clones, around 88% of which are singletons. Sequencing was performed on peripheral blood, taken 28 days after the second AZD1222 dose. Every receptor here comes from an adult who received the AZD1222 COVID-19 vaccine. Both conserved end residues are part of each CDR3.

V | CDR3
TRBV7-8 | CASSSRGLAGGLSTDTQYF
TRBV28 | CASRPGGGNEKLFF
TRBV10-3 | CAISMTINEQFF
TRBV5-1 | CASGSAGYEQYF
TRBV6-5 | CASSFTHSPLHF
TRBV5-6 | CASSFGTGGYGYTF
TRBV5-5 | CASSYAGQGPGELFF
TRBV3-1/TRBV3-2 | CASSPPSGGPPDTQYF
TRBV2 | CATSGTGGETQYF
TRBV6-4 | CASSDFYEQYF
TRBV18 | CASSPAGVNTEAFF
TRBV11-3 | CASSWAGGTDTQYF
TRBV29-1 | CSVEATSYEQYF
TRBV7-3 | CASSSTGGQNTGELFF
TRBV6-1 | CASSEALVGSNQPQHF
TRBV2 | CANGRYDYGYTF
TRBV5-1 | CASSLGTNEQFF
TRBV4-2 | CASSQLGLAGVVEQYF
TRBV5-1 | CASSQTTGAGSYGYTF
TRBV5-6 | CASRHGTANSPLHF
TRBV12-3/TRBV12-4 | CASRGGTGYTF
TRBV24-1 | CATSDSWDRVSEQYF
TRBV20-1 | CSAQGYGEAFF
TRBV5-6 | CASSLEGNGYTF
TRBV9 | CASSVGGGKTDTQYF
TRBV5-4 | CASSLWAGAPNSPLHF
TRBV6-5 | CASSYSNPNEKLFF
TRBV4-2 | CASSQPGETQYF
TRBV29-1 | CSVRREGSEQYF
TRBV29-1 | CSLGQGHEQYF
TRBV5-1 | CASSSNAGQGVNEQFF
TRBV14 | CASSPGHGSLGNEQFF
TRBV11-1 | CASSTRQGAYEQYF
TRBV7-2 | CASSLGLDRSPLHF
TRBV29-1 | CSVGPSGNHEQYF
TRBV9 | CASSVGLAGAVGELFF
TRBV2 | CASNRVPSEQYF